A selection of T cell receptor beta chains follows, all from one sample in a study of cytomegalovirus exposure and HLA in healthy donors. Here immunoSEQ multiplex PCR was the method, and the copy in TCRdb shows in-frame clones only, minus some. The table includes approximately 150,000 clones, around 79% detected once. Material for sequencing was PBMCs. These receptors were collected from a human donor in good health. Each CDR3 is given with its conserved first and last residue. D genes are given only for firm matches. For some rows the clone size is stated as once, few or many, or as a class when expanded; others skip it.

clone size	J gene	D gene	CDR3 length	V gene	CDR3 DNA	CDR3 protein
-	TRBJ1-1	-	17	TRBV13	TGTGCCAGCAGCTCGTACCAACAGGGATTTCTGAACACTGAAGCTTTCTTT	CASSSYQQGFLNTEAFF
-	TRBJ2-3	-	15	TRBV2	TGTGCCAGCAGGGTTACAGGGATTCGCACAGATACGCAGTATTTT	CASRVTGIRTDTQYF
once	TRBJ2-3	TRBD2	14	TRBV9	TGTGCCAGCAGCGTAGAAGCGGGGGACGATACGCAGTATTTT	CASSVEAGDDTQYF
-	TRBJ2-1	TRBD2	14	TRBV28	TGTGCCAGCAGCCGATTAGCGGGAGCCAATGAGCAGTTCTTC	CASSRLAGANEQFF
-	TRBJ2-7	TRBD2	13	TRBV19	TGTGCCAGTAGTATCGGGGGGGAGGCCGAGCAGTACTTC	CASSIGGEAEQYF
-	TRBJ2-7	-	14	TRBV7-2	TGTGCCAGCAGCTCGAAGACTAACTCCTACGAGCAGTACTTC	CASSSKTNSYEQYF
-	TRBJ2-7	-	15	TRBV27	TGTGCCAGCAGGTTGGGCCGGGCGGGTACCTACGAGCAGTACTTC	CASRLGRAGTYEQYF
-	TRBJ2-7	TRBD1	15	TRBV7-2	TGTGCCAGCAGCCCAAAGGGACAGGGGTCCGTTCGGCAGTACTTC	CASSPKGQGSVRQYF
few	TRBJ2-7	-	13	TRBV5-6	TGTGCCAGCAGCTTGAGACAGCGCTACGAGCAGTACTTC	CASSLRQRYEQYF
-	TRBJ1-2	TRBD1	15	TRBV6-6	TGTGCCAGCAGTTACCGAGGGACAGGCCCCTATGGCTACACCTTC	CASSYRGTGPYGYTF
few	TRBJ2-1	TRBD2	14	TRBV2	TGTGCCAGCAGGGGGACTAGCGGAAACAATGAGCAGTTCTTC	CASRGTSGNNEQFF
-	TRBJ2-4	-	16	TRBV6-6	TGTGCCAGCAGTTACTCGCTAGCGATGTCCAAAAACATTCAGTACTTC	CASSYSLAMSKNIQYF
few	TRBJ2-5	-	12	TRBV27	TGTGCCAGCAGTCCCAATCAAGAGACCCAGTACTTC	CASSPNQETQYF
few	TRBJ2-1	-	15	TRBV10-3	TGTGCCATCAGTGAGTCTAGTAGCGCCTACAATGAGCAGTTCTTC	CAISESSSAYNEQFF
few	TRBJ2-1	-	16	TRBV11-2	TGTGCCAGCAGCTCAACGCGGGGGCCCCCCGGGCATGAGCAGTTCTTC	CASSSTRGPPGHEQFF
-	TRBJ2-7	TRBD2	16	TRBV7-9	TGTGCCAGCAGCTACCCGGGGGAGGGGCGGTCCTACGAGCAGTACTTC	CASSYPGEGRSYEQYF
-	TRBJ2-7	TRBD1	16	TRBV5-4	TGTGCCAGCAGCCCATGGAGACAGGGTACCTCCTACGAGCAGTACTTC	CASSPWRQGTSYEQYF
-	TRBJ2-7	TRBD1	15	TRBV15	TGTGCCACCAGCAGGTGGACAGGGGCAACCTACGAGCAGTACTTC	CATSRWTGATYEQYF
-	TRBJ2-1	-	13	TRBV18	TGTGCCAGCTCCCCGGGACTTTACAATGAGCAGTTCTTC	CASSPGLYNEQFF
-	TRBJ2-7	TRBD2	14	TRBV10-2	TGCGCCAGCAGGGGGGGACTAGCGTATTACGAGCAGTACTTC	CASRGGLAYYEQYF
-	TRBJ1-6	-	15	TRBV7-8	TGTGCCAGCAGCTCCCTCGGACAGAGCAATTCACCCCTCCACTTT	CASSSLGQSNSPLHF
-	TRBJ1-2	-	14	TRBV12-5	TGTGCTAGCGCCACAGGGTACTCTAACTATGGCTACACCTTC	CASATGYSNYGYTF
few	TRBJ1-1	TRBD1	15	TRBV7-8	TGTGCCAGCAGCTTGAGGACAGGGGGGAACACTGAAGCTTTCTTT	CASSLRTGGNTEAFF
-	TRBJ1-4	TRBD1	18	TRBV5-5	TGTGCCAGCAGTTTGGCTCGGGACAGGGGGGAAGAAAATGAAAAACTGTTTTTT	CASSLARDRGEENEKLFF
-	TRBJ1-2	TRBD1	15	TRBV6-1	TGTGCCAGCAGTGGCACTGGACAGGGGGCATTTGGCTACACCTTC	CASSGTGQGAFGYTF
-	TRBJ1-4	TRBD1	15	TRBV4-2	TGTGCCAGCAGCCAAGGGGACAGGGGCGGTGAAAAACTGTTTTTT	CASSQGDRGGEKLFF
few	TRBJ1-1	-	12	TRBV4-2	TGTGCCAGCAGCCAAGCAGGCACTGAAGCTTTCTTT	CASSQAGTEAFF
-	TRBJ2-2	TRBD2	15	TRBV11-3	TGTGCCAGCAGCCTCGGACTAGCGGGGACCGGGGAGCTGTTTTTT	CASSLGLAGTGELFF
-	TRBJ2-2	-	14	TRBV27	TGTGCCAGCAGTTTATTCGGGAACACCGGGGAGCTGTTTTTT	CASSLFGNTGELFF
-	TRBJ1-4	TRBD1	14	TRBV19	TGTGCCAGTAGTACACAGGGGGCGCGTGAAAAACTGTTTTTT	CASSTQGAREKLFF
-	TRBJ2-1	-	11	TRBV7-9	TGTGCCAGCAGCGCAGGGTATGAGCAGTTCTTC	CASSAGYEQFF
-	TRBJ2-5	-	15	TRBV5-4	TGTGCCAGCAGCTTGAACGGACAGCCCCAAGAGACCCAGTACTTC	CASSLNGQPQETQYF
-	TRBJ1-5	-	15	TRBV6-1	TGTGCCAGCAGTGCATCCGTATCCATGGCGGGGCCCCAGCATTTT	CASSASVSMAGPQHF
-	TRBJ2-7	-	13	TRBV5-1	TGCGCCAGCCGCTTGGAAGGAAAGGGGGAGCAGTACTTC	CASRLEGKGEQYF
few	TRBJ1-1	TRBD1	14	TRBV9	TGTGCCAGCAGCGTAGAGGACAGGGGGACGGAAGCTTTCTTT	CASSVEDRGTEAFF
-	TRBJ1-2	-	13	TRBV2	TGTGCCAGTTACAGGGCGATTAACTATGGCTACACCTTC	CASYRAINYGYTF
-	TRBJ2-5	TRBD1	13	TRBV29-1	TGCAGCGCCGGGACAGGGGGTAGAGAGACCCAGTACTTC	CSAGTGGRETQYF
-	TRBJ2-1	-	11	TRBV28	TGTGCCAGCAGTTCGGGGGTAAGACTGTTCTTC	CASSSGVRLFF